Shown below are 21 T cell receptor beta chains from a single sample sequenced in a study of PD-1 blockade in classical Hodgkin lymphoma. Regarding time point: cycle 4 day 1 (C4D1), after about 6 weeks of nivolumab. Every patient had relapsed following autologous stem cell transplantation, and cohorts differed in brentuximab vedotin exposure. Generated by immunoSEQ multiplex PCR, the TCRdb table keeps only in-frame clones and is missing some. The sample yields over 75,000 clones, approximately 90% seen once. This specimen was peripheral blood mononuclear cells (PBMCs), taken before the fourth cycle of nivolumab. The receptors come from a human donor with classical Hodgkin lymphoma.

This clone was counted a single time. V is TRBV5-1 and J is TRBJ1-3; weak D call: TRBD1 (5 bases). The germline V gene has CDR1 SGHRS and CDR2 YFSETQ. V was shortened by 5 bases and J by 4 bases, with 7 bases between the two germline ends. The CDR3 extends over 12 amino acids. The CDR3: CASRGEGNTIYF. In DNA form, the CDR3 reads TGCGCCAGCAGGGGGGAAGGAAACACCATATATTTT.

The CDR3 bases are TGTGCCACGAGGACAGATTCGGAGGGCTATGGCTACACCTTC. Encoded protein: CATRTDSEGYGYTF. This sequence joins TRBV10-3 and TRBJ1-2; possible D gene TRBD1, 6 bases. The CDR3 covers 14 residues. Germline values: CDR1 ENHRY, CDR2 SYGVKD. The V gene lost 10 bases and the J gene lost 4 bases, with 19 bases spanning the gap.

V is TRBV5-6 and J is TRBJ2-7; D ambiguous. Trimming removed 2 bases from V and 2 bases from J, with 11 bases in between. Per the germline V gene, CDR1 is SGHDT and CDR2 is YYEEEE. The CDR3 contains 14 residues. In nucleotides, the CDR3 is TGTGCCAGCAGCTTAGGCGGCGACACCTACGAGCAGTACTTC. Its translation: CASSLGGDTYEQYF.

V gene TRBV18 combines with J gene TRBJ1-1; D perhaps matches TRBD1 (6 bases). The CDR3 runs to 15 residues. CDR1 and CDR2 from the germline V gene are KGHSH and LQKENI. V was pared by 2 bases and J by 0 bases, with 10 bases between. CDR3 in amino acids: CASSPIGGVNTEAFF. As DNA, the CDR3 is TGTGCCAGCTCACCAATCGGGGGCGTGAACACTGAAGCTTTCTTT.

The rearrangement uses TRBV19 and TRBJ2-1; D gene ambiguous. Germline values: CDR1 LNHDA, CDR2 SQIVND (reference sequence). The CDR3 is made up of 13 amino acids. Between the trimmed V and J ends, which lost 7 bases and 4 bases, there was a span of 11 bases. In nucleotides, the CDR3 is TGTGCCAGTAATCCAGACCGTTACAATGAGCAGTTCTTC. Amino acid sequence: CASNPDRYNEQFF.

The chain uses TRBV5-4 and TRBJ2-7; no definite D call. Germline values: CDR1 SGHNT, CDR2 YYREEE (reference sequence). This CDR3 contains 16 residues. Trimming removed 2 bases from V and 3 bases from J, with 18 bases in between. CDR3 coding DNA: TGTGCCAGCAGCTTAGAACCGGGTCCTTACAACTACGAGCAGTACTTC. Translated: CASSLEPGPYNYEQYF.

The chain uses TRBV11-2 and TRBJ2-7, with a possible D match to TRBD1 (6 bases). Germline-derived CDR1 and CDR2 are SGHAT and FQNNGV. The V end lost 5 bases, the J end lost 5 bases, and 13 bases lay between the germline ends. CDR3 length: 13 amino acids. CDR3 amino acids: CASSPNRDHEQYF. CDR3 nucleotide sequence: TGTGCCAGCAGCCCCAACAGGGACCACGAGCAGTACTTC.

The J gene is TRBJ1-4, the V gene TRBV2; 9 bases agree with TRBD1. This CDR3 is 18 amino acids long. The J segment lost 0 bases and the V segment lost 4 bases, leaving 9 bases of the junction unmatched. Germline loops: CDR1 SNHLY, CDR2 FYNNEI. The CDR3 spells CASSGEGQGFSTNEKLFF. The CDR3 DNA reads as TGTGCCAGCAGTGGGGAGGGACAGGGCTTTTCAACTAATGAAAAACTGTTTTTT.

A few counts support this clone. CDR3 nucleotide sequence: TGTGCCAGCAGCTCCCGTGGGGCAGGGCCCCAGTATTTT. It encodes CASSSRGAGPQYF. The V call is TRBV11-3, the J call TRBJ2-3, with D maybe TRBD1 (5 bases). The CDR3 covers 13 residues. Per the germline V gene, CDR1 is SGHNT and CDR2 is YENEEA. Deletions cut 4 bases from V and 12 bases from J, with 17 bases between. The full variable domain, in which reference TRBV11-3 and TRBJ2-3 provide the parts outside the CDR3, is EAGVVQSPRYKIIEKKQPVAFWCNPISGHNTLYWYLQNLGQGPELLIRYENEEAVDDSQLPKDRFSAERLKGVDSTLKIQPAELGDSAVYLCASSSRGAGPQYFGPGTRLTVL.

The chain carries TRBV18 and TRBJ1-3; tentative D call: TRBD1 (6 bases). Trimming cost V 8 bases and J 1 base, with 15 bases left between them. This CDR3 comprises 15 residues. CDR1 and CDR2 from the germline V gene are KGHSH and LQKENI. Here the CDR3 DNA reads TGTGCCAGCCTACCGGGACACTCGTCTGGAAACACCATATATTTT. Translation: CASLPGHSSGNTIYF. The full variable domain, with the rest looked up from reference TRBV18 and TRBJ1-3, is NAGVMQNPRHLVRRRGQEARLRCSPMKGHSHVYWYRQLPEEGLKFMVYLQKENIIDESGMPKERFSAEFPKEGPSILRIQQVVRGDSAAYFCASLPGHSSGNTIYFGEGSWLTVV.

CDR3 sequence reads: CASSKRQGGTSGANVLTF. The CDR3 region has the DNA TGTGCCAGCAGCAAAAGGCAGGGGGGAACTTCTGGGGCCAACGTCCTGACTTTC. The chain joins TRBV7-2 to TRBJ2-6, with D perhaps TRBD1 (7 bases). The germline V and J ends were trimmed by 5 bases and 1 base, with 18 bases remaining between them. The germline CDR1 and CDR2 sequences are SGHTA and FQGNSA. CDR3 length: 18 residues.

The chain carries TRBV9 and TRBJ1-2, with D perhaps TRBD1 (5 bases). V was shortened by 0 bases and J by 1 base, with 16 bases between the two germline ends. The CDR3 is 17 residues long. Germline V lookup: CDR1 SGDLS, CDR2 YYNGEE. This CDR3 is CASSVDGAHALNYGYTF. The CDR3 DNA follows: TGTGCCAGCAGCGTAGATGGGGCCCACGCACTTAACTATGGCTACACCTTC.

This chain joins TRBV5-5 and TRBJ1-2; possibly TRBD1 for D (5 bases). This CDR3 contains 15 residues. The germline CDR1 and CDR2 sequences are SGHKS and YYEKEE (reference sequence). The ends were cut back, 4 bases at V and 2 bases at J, with 15 bases in the middle. CDR3 DNA: TGTGCCAGCAGCCCGGGACCCAAATGGAACTATGGCTACACCTTC. Its protein is CASSPGPKWNYGYTF.

This chain links TRBV19 with TRBJ2-6; 7 nucleotides line up with TRBD1. CDR3 size: 21 residues. Germline CDR1 LNHDA, CDR2 SQIVND (reference sequence). With V trimmed by 3 bases and J by 0 bases, 17 bases remained unmatched. CDR3 residues: CASSIIRIRDSLLSGANVLTF. CDR3 DNA: TGTGCCAGTAGTATTATTCGAATTCGGGACAGTCTCCTCTCTGGGGCCAACGTCCTGACTTTC.

The J gene is TRBJ1-1, the V gene TRBV30, with D perhaps matching TRBD1 (6 bases). CDR3 length: 12 residues. Germline V gives CDR1 GTSNPN, CDR2 SVGIG (reference sequence). The V and J ends lost 3 bases and 9 bases respectively, with 14 bases between them. The CDR3 DNA reads as TGTGCCTGGAGCCGAGGCTGGGACAAAGCTTTCTTT. Translation gives CAWSRGWDKAFF. The full variable domain, completed using reference TRBV30 and TRBJ1-1, is SQTIHQWPATLVQPVGSPLSLECTVEGTSNPNLYWYRQAAGRGLQLLFYSVGIGQISSEVPQNLSASRPQDRQFILSSKKLLLSDSGFYLCAWSRGWDKAFFGQGTRLTVV.

This rearrangement joins TRBV29-1 to TRBJ2-1; TRBD2 matches 11 bases. The CDR3 length is 16 residues. V lost 4 bases to trimming and J lost 4 bases; unmatched junction nucleotides: 9. The V gene's germline CDR1 is SQVTM and CDR2 ANQGSEA. The CDR3 nucleotides read TGCAGCGTTGCCCCCCTAACTAGCGGGGGATACAATGAGCAGTTCTTC. Amino acids: CSVAPLTSGGYNEQFF.

This clone was detected only a few times. This sequence joins TRBV30 and TRBJ1-2; D call uncertain. The CDR3 is 11 residues long. Germline CDR1 GTSNPN, CDR2 SVGIG (reference sequence). V was cut by 1 base and J by 5 bases, with 5 bases left in between. The CDR3 spells CAWSAFYGYTF. The CDR3 region has the DNA TGTGCCTGGAGTGCTTTTTATGGCTACACCTTC.

Details on this clone: One junction end disagrees with the germline gene, perhaps due to a read error. J is TRBJ1-1 and V is TRBV7-6; weak D call: TRBD1 (6 bases). This CDR3 is built from 15 residues. Per the germline V gene, CDR1 is SGHVS and CDR2 is FNYEAQ. CDR3 loop: CTSSLTRGVATEAFF. The DNA for the CDR3 is TGTACCAGCAGCTTAACGAGGGGGGTGGCCACTGAAGCTTTCTTT. The variable domain in full, with the rest retrieved from reference TRBV7-6 and TRBJ1-1, is GAGVSQSPRYKVTKRGQDVALRCDPISGHVSLYWYRQALGQGPEFLTYFNYEAQQDKSGLPNDRFSAERPEGSISTLTIQRTEQRDSAMYRCTSSLTRGVATEAFFGQGTRLTVV.

The rearrangement joins TRBV6-4 to TRBJ1-5; D is unclear. Trimming left V 0 bases short and J 7 bases short, with 7 bases between. CDR1 and CDR2 from the germline V gene are MRHNA and SNTAGT. The CDR3 extends over 13 amino acids. The CDR3, as DNA: TGTGCCAGCAGTGACTCGACGGGACAGCCCCAGCATTTT. Residues: CASSDSTGQPQHF.

This CDR3 reads CASSSGQGVYNEQFF. The CDR3 bases are TGCGCCAGCAGCTCGGGACAGGGGGTCTACAATGAGCAGTTCTTC. V is TRBV5-1 and J is TRBJ2-1; TRBD1 matches at 11 bases. Germline CDR1 and CDR2: SGHRS and YFSETQ. V was clipped by 3 bases and J by 3 bases; unmatched bases: 2. The CDR3 has 15 amino acids.

The V call is TRBV19, the J call TRBJ1-6; 7 nucleotides align to TRBD1. The CDR3 sequence is 15 residues long. Germline lookup yields CDR1 LNHDA and CDR2 SQIVND (reference sequence). V lost 6 bases, J lost 10 bases, and 12 bases stayed unmatched. CDR3 region: CASSAEGAFHSPLHF. The CDR3 DNA reads TGTGCCAGTAGCGCGGAGGGGGCTTTCCACTCACCCCTCCACTTT. Based on the CDR3 plus reference TRBV19 and TRBJ1-6, the full variable domain is DGGITQSPKYLFRKEGQNVTLSCEQNLNHDAMYWYRQDPGQGLRLIYYSQIVNDFQKGDIAEGYSVSREKKESFPLTVTSAQKNPTAFYLCASSAEGAFHSPLHFGNGTRLTVT.